Only a few counts were recorded for the clone carrying this T cell receptor beta chain. The antigen remains unidentified. Stated time point: pre-sensitization, week 0. Noted treatment: therapeutic diphenylcyclopropenone sensitization with weekly scalp DPC. The V gene's germline CDR1 is LGHNA and CDR2 YSLEER. Trimming cost V 0 bases and J 0 bases, with 9 bases left between them. This CDR3 contains 16 residues. This specimen comes from a study of human T cells and chemical hapten exposure. Looking at the study overall: There were per-sample TCR yield variations, arising mainly from small pooled library volume differences.

General study results and limits: Among expanded TCRs, significantly more large CDR3 similarity clusters formed than among controls.

TCRdb recomputed calls from the RACE reads with MiXCR, one row per CDR3 protein. This sample carries 250,000 or so distinct CDR3 sequences, around 7.7% of them seen once, and the ten largest clones take 1.2%. This receptor was taken from a young man with alopecia areata. Some clones in this sample may be carry-over from other donors' samples. The chain combines TRBV4-3 with TRBJ2-4; perhaps D is TRBD1 or TRBD2 (5 bases each). The sample was whole blood, taken in connection with sensitization to the hapten diphenylcyclopropenone (DPC). CDR3 sequence (DNA): TGCGCCAGCAGCCAAGATACGGGGACAGCCAAAAACATTCAGTACTTC. This translates into CASSQDTGTAKNIQYF.